The clone carrying this T cell receptor (beta chain) was observed a handful of times. The target antigen is unknown. It was with 60 Vbeta and 13 Jbeta primers that the PCR ran. The table came from immunoSEQ multiplex PCR; TCRdb's copy has only in-frame clones and leaves some out. The sample shows 75,000 to 90,000 clones, 72% of them seen only once. CDR3 length: 14 residues. In germline, CDR1 is MGHRA, CDR2 YSYEKL. The V end was cut by 3 bases, the J end by 5 bases, with 13 bases between. This sample was taken from a study of cytomegalovirus exposure and HLA in healthy donors. The study's findings and limits: Solely CMV serostatus was available to characterize immune exposure.

This chain connects TRBV4-1 to TRBJ1-1; tentatively, D is TRBD1 (6 bases). The sequence was obtained from a woman aged 40 to 50 in good health and CMV-seropositive. Sequencing was performed on PBMCs. The CDR3 here is CASSQRGGYTEAFF. The CDR3 DNA follows: TGCGCCAGCAGCCAGAGAGGGGGATATACTGAAGCTTTCTTT.